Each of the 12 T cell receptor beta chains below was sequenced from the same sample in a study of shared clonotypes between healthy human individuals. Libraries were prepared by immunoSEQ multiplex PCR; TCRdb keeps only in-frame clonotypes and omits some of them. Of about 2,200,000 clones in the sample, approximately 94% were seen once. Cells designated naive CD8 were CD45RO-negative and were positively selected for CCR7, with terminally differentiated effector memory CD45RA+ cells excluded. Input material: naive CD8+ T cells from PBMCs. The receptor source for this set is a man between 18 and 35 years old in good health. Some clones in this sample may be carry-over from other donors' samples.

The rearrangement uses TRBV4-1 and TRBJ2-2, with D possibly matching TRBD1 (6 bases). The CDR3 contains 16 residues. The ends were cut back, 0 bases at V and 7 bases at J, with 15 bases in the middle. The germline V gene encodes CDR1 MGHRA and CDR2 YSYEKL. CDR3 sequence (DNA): TGCGCCAGCAGCCAAGATGGGAACAGGGTGGTCGGGGAGCTGTTTTTT. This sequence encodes CASSQDGNRVVGELFF.

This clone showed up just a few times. DNA of the CDR3: TGTGCCAGCAAGGTGACAGGGGAGAACACTGAAGCTTTCTTT. This sequence encodes CASKVTGENTEAFF. The V call is TRBV6-5, the J call TRBJ1-1, with 8 nucleotides matching TRBD1. The V gene end was trimmed by 7 bases and the J gene end by 1 base; junction bases not matched to a gene: 5. The CDR3 runs to 14 residues. Per the germline V gene, CDR1 is MNHEY and CDR2 is SVGAGI.

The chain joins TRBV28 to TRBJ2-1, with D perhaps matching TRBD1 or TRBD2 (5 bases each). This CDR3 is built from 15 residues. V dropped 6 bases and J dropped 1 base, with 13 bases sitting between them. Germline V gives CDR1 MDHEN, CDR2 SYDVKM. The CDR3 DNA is TGTGCCAGCAGGTGGGGGATTTTTTCCTACAATGAGCAGTTCTTC. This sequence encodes CASRWGIFSYNEQFF. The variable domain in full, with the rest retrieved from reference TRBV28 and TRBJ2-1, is DVKVTQSSRYLVKRTGEKVFLECVQDMDHENMFWYRQDPGLGLRLIYFSYDVKMKEKGDIPEGYSVSREKKERFSLILESASTNQTSMYLCASRWGIFSYNEQFFGPGTRLTVL.

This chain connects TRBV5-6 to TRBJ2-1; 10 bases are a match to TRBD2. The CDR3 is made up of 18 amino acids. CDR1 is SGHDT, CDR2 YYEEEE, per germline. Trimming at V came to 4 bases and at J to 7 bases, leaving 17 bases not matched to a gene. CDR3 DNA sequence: TGTGCCAGCAGCCGTACACTAGGCCTAGCGGGAGTCTGGAATGAGCAGTTCTTC. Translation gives CASSRTLGLAGVWNEQFF.

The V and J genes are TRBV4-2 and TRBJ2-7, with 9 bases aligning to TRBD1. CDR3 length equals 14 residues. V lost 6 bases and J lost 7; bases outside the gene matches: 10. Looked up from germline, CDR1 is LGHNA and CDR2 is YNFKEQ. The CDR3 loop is CASRPGTGFQEQYF. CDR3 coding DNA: TGTGCCAGCAGACCCGGGACAGGGTTTCAAGAGCAGTACTTC.

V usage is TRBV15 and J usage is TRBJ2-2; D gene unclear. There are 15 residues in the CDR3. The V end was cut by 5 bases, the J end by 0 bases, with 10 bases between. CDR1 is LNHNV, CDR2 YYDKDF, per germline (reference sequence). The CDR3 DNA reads TGTGCCACCAGCCCTCCTGCTGCGAACACCGGGGAGCTGTTTTTT. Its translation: CATSPPAANTGELFF.

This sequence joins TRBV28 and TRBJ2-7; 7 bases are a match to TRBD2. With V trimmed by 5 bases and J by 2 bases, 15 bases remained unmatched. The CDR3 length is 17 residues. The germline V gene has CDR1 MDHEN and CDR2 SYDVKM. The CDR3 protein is CASSPTRFSGLTYEQYF. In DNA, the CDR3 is TGTGCCAGCAGTCCGACCCGTTTTAGCGGGTTGACCTACGAGCAGTACTTC.

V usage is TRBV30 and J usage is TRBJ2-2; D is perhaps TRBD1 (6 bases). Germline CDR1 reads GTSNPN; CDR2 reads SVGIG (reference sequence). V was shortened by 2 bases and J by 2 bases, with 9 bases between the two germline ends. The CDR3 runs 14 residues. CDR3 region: CAWSLDSNTGELFF. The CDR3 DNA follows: TGTGCCTGGAGTCTGGACAGCAACACCGGGGAGCTGTTTTTT.

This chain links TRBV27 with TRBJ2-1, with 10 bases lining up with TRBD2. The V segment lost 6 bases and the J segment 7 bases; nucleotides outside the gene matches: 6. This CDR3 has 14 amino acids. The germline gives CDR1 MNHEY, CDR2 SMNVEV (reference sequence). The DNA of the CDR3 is TGTGCCAGCAGCGACGGACTAGCGGCGAATGAGCAGTTCTTC. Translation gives CASSDGLAANEQFF.

The CDR3 nucleotides are TGTGCCAGCAGCTTAGACCGGGACGGAAGAGACACCATATATTTT. The encoded protein is CASSLDRDGRDTIYF. The V gene is TRBV11-2, the J gene TRBJ1-3; possibly TRBD1 for D (5 bases). Looked up from germline, CDR1 is SGHAT and CDR2 is FQNNGV. The CDR3 has 15 residues. Trimming removed 0 bases at V and 8 bases at J, with 14 bases between.

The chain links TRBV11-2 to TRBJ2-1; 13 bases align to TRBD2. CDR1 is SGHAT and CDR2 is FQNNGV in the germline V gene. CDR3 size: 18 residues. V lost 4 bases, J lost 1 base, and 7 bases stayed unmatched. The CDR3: CASSSSGLAGISYNEQFF. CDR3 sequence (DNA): TGTGCCAGCAGCTCCTCGGGACTAGCGGGAATATCCTACAATGAGCAGTTCTTC.

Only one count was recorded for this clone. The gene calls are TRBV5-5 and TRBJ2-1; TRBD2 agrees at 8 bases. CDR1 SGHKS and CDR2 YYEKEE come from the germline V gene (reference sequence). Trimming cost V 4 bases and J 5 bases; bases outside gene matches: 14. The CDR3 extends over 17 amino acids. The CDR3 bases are TGTGCCAGCAGCCCTAGGGATACTAGCGGAGACGACAATGAGCAGTTCTTC. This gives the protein CASSPRDTSGDDNEQFF.